Below are 8 T cell receptor beta chains sequenced from a single sample in a study of blood T cell repertoires in COVID-19. Clones were read by immunoSEQ multiplex PCR, and TCRdb kept only the in-frame ones, dropping some. The profile shows a few hundred thousand clones, about four fifths of them singletons. Source material: PBMCs or T cells enriched from blood (not recorded which). The receptors were sampled from a man aged 45 to 65 who had recovered from COVID-19.

The V call is TRBV6-5, the J call TRBJ2-1, with 7 bases matching TRBD2. The germline V gene encodes CDR1 MNHEY and CDR2 SVGAGI. The CDR3 sequence is 14 residues long. The V gene end was trimmed by 5 bases and the J gene end by 9 bases; junction bases not matched to a gene: 10. This chain's CDR3 is CASSLPGLPIEQFF. The CDR3 nucleotides are TGTGCCAGCAGTCTGCCGGGACTACCTATTGAGCAGTTCTTC.

This clone was seen more than once but under ten times. The rearrangement links TRBV18 to TRBJ1-3, with D perhaps matching TRBD1 (6 bases). The CDR3 is 14 amino acids. Trimming stripped 3 bases from V and 2 bases from J, with 8 bases between. CDR1 KGHSH and CDR2 LQKENI come from the germline V gene. The CDR3 sequence is CASSPDSAGNTIYF. The CDR3 region has the DNA TGTGCCAGCTCACCGGACAGTGCTGGAAACACCATATATTTT.

The CDR3 DNA is TGTGCCAGCAGTTTAGATCAGGGGGTGGGGGCGGATACGCAGTATTTT. This sequence encodes CASSLDQGVGADTQYF. The J gene is TRBJ2-3, the V gene TRBV27, with 7 bases that match TRBD1. This CDR3 is built from 16 residues. V gave up 2 bases and J gave up 6 bases; unmatched junction bases: 11. Per germline, CDR1 MNHEY and CDR2 SMNVEV (reference sequence).

This clone was detected a few times. The gene calls are TRBV3-1 (or the pseudogene TRBV3-2) and TRBJ2-2; no definite D call. V shed 6 bases and J shed 6 bases, with 8 bases lying between them. This CDR3 is built from 12 residues. Germline CDR1 reads LGHDT; CDR2 reads YNNKEL (reference sequence). The CDR3 nucleotides are TGTGCCAGCAGTGTGACTGCCGGGGAGCTGTTTTTT. It yields the protein CASSVTAGELFF.

J is TRBJ1-6 and V is TRBV4-2; possibly TRBD1 for D (6 bases). CDR1 and CDR2 from the germline V gene are LGHNA and YNFKEQ. This CDR3 has 14 residues. The V end was cut by 4 bases, the J end by 7 bases, with 11 bases between. Here the CDR3 DNA reads TGTGCCAGCAGCCGTGACAGGACCAATTCACCCCTCCACTTT. It translates to CASSRDRTNSPLHF.

In this sample, this clone turned up once. The V gene is TRBV2, the J gene TRBJ2-1, with TRBD1 matching over 8 bases. The V gene end was trimmed by 10 bases and the J gene end by 7 bases; junction bases not matched to a gene: 12. The CDR3 is 14 residues long. Germline CDR1 SNHLY, CDR2 FYNNEI. This CDR3 is CATLRQGLGNEQFF. CDR3 bases: TGTGCCACCTTAAGACAGGGGCTCGGGAATGAGCAGTTCTTC.

The V gene is TRBV29-1, the J gene TRBJ2-1, with a possible D match to TRBD1 (6 bases). The CDR3 length is 15 residues. V was cut by 8 bases and J by 1 base, with 18 bases left in between. Germline V gene lookup returns CDR1 SQVTM and CDR2 ANQGSEA. In DNA, the CDR3 is TGCAGCAGTTCTACCGGGACAAGTTCCTACAATGAGCAGTTCTTC. This translates into CSSSTGTSSYNEQFF.

On this clone: An end of the junction does not agree with germline; a read error may underlie this. The chain couples TRBV7-2 to TRBJ2-7, with 8 bases matching TRBD1. This CDR3 contains 12 residues. Germline CDR1 reads SGHTA; CDR2 reads FQGNSA. This CDR3 reads CASSLGGQVILF. The CDR3 region has the DNA TGTGCCAGCAGCTTAGGGGGACAGGTAATTCTATTC.